This passage covers 20 T cell receptor beta chains from one sample sequenced in a study of T cells in Graves' hyperthyroidism and ophthalmopathy. Regions amplified from RNA transcripts were the TCR beta CDR3 regions. A set of HTBI primers served as the primers for a first-round RT-PCR of the TCR CDR3. TCRdb re-called the multiplex PCR reads with MiXCR, one entry per CDR3 protein. Among some 570,000 distinct CDR3 sequences listed, 11% to 15% were seen once. Sequencing input: blood. These receptors all stem from a woman in her late teens or twenties with Graves' ophthalmopathy.

This clonotype was found many times. The chain carries TRBV29-1 and TRBJ2-5; possible D gene TRBD1, 5 bases. Germline-derived CDR1 and CDR2 are SQVTM and ANQGSEA. V was shortened by 1 base and J by 5 bases, with 14 bases between the two germline ends. The CDR3 is 14 residues long. Written as DNA, the CDR3 is TGCAGCGTTGAAGCTGGCGTGGGGCGGGAGACCCAGTACTTC. Amino acid sequence: CSVEAGVGRETQYF.

The V and J genes are TRBV5-1 and TRBJ2-6; D might be TRBD1 (6 bases). The CDR3 runs 20 residues. Germline V gives CDR1 SGHRS, CDR2 YFSETQ. V was cut by 4 bases and J by 0 bases, with 23 bases left in between. CDR3 sequence reads: CASSTSGTPIPYSGANVLTF. CDR3 sequence (DNA): TGCGCCAGCAGCACTTCCGGGACACCTATACCTTACTCTGGGGCCAACGTCCTGACTTTC.

This clonotype is a singleton in its sample. This chain uses TRBV30 with TRBJ1-2, with a possible D match to TRBD1 (5 bases). In germline, CDR1 is GTSNPN, CDR2 SVGIG (reference sequence). V gave up 5 bases and J gave up 8 bases, with 12 bases separating them. This CDR3 spans 11 amino acids. The CDR3 DNA follows: TGTGCCTGGGGGAGGGGTGGAGGCTACACCTTC. It codes for CAWGRGGGYTF. The entire variable domain, with the rest obtained from reference TRBV30 and TRBJ1-2, is as follows: SQTIHQWPATLVQPVGSPLSLECTVEGTSNPNLYWYRQAAGRGLQLLFYSVGIGQISSEVPQNLSASRPQDRQFILSSKKLLLSDSGFYLCAWGRGGGYTFGSGTRLTVV.

The J gene is TRBJ1-1, the V gene TRBV10-2, with D tentatively TRBD1 (6 bases). Germline CDR1 is WSHSY and CDR2 is SAAADI. This CDR3 contains 14 residues. V was trimmed by 6 bases and J by 1 base, leaving 12 bases between them. The CDR3 DNA reads TGCGCCAGCAGAGGGGGGCTTCCGAACACTGAAGCTTTCTTT. It specifies CASRGGLPNTEAFF.

This clonotype was counted many times. The gene calls are TRBV28 and TRBJ2-7; perhaps TRBD2 as D (5 bases). Germline V gene lookup returns CDR1 MDHEN and CDR2 SYDVKM. The CDR3 is made up of 14 amino acids. V was cut by 3 bases and J by 2 bases, with 11 bases left in between. CDR3 amino acids: CASSFGLTAYEQYF. DNA of the CDR3: TGTGCCAGCAGTTTCGGACTTACCGCCTACGAGCAGTACTTC.

This clonotype was counted a few times. CDR3 sequence reads: CASSFRGPGDTQYF. The CDR3 nucleotides read TGTGCCAGCAGCTTCAGGGGGCCGGGAGATACGCAGTATTTT. This sequence joins TRBV7-9 and TRBJ2-3; 8 bases map to TRBD1. Per germline, CDR1 SEHNR and CDR2 FQNEAQ (reference sequence). Trimming cost V 3 bases and J 5 bases; bases outside gene matches: 4. This CDR3 contains 14 residues.

This clonotype was counted between two and nine times. V is TRBV30 and J is TRBJ2-3; D is uncertain. Trimming removed 2 bases at V and 6 bases at J, with 9 bases between. Germline V gene sequence: CDR1 GTSNPN, CDR2 SVGIG (reference sequence). The CDR3 is made up of 12 amino acids. CDR3 amino acids: CAWSFRRDTQYF. The CDR3 region has the DNA TGTGCCTGGAGTTTCAGGCGGGATACGCAGTATTTT.

This clonotype was detected ten times or more. V is TRBV6-1 and J is TRBJ2-1, with D possibly TRBD2 on 6 matching bases. The V gene's germline CDR1 is MNHNS and CDR2 SASEGT. Trimming pared 2 bases from V and 6 bases from J, leaving 23 bases between. This CDR3 spans 18 amino acids. The CDR3, as DNA: TGTGCCAGCAGTGAACGAGACCCTACTAGCATTCCGGGCAATGAGCAGTTCTTC. Its translation: CASSERDPTSIPGNEQFF.

Ten or more counts support this clonotype. The CDR3 nucleotides are TGTGCCAGCAGCTACCTTTACAGGGATAACACTGAAGCTTTCTTT. Translating it yields CASSYLYRDNTEAFF. This sequence joins TRBV7-2 and TRBJ1-1; a possible D gene is TRBD1 (6 bases). V was pared by 4 bases and J by 2 bases, with 14 bases between. CDR3 length equals 15 residues. Germline V CDR1 and CDR2: SGHTA, FQGNSA.

As concerns this clonotype: This clone may be a read error of a much larger clone one base away. The chain joins TRBV7-9 to TRBJ2-3, with D unresolved. Germline lookup yields CDR1 SEHNR and CDR2 FQNEAQ (reference sequence). This CDR3 is built from 14 residues. The CDR3 DNA reads as TGTACCAGCAGCTACACGGAGAGCACAGATACGCAGTATTTT. Protein product: CTSSYTESTDTQYF.

The rearrangement joins TRBV12-3 or TRBV12-4 to TRBJ1-4, with TRBD1 as a possible D gene (5 bases). Trimming shortened V by 8 bases and J by 2 bases, and 12 bases separated the two germline ends. The CDR3 is 14 residues long. The CDR3: CASGWGGTNEKLFF. The CDR3 bases are TGTGCCAGCGGATGGGGCGGGACTAATGAAAAACTGTTTTTT.

Comments on this clonotype: It may be a read error: a sequence one base away is much more abundant. V and J are TRBV12-3 or TRBV12-4 and TRBJ1-5; 11 bases align to TRBD1. The CDR3 loop spans 18 amino acids. CDR3 DNA: TGTGCCAGCAGTGTGCGGACAGGGGGCGCGGTATCCAATCGGCCCCAGCATTTT. Its protein product is CASSVRTGGAVSNRPQHF.

This clonotype has a count of ten or more. V usage is TRBV19 and J usage is TRBJ1-1; 9 bases agree with TRBD1. V lost 7 bases, J lost 2 bases, and 11 bases stayed unmatched. Germline lookup yields CDR1 LNHDA and CDR2 SQIVND (reference sequence). This CDR3 is 16 amino acids long. The CDR3 protein is CASTNPRDRANTEAFF. CDR3 in DNA: TGTGCCAGTACTAATCCCCGGGACAGGGCTAACACTGAAGCTTTCTTT.

This clonotype was counted a few times. This chain links TRBV7-9 with TRBJ1-2; weak D call: TRBD1 (6 bases). The V gene's germline CDR1 is SEHNR and CDR2 FQNEAQ (reference sequence). The V end was cut by 0 bases, the J end by 7 bases, with 9 bases between. The CDR3 is 13 residues long. The CDR3: CASSLATGSGYTF. The CDR3 DNA reads as TGTGCCAGCAGCTTAGCGACAGGATCTGGCTACACCTTC.

This clonotype was detected many times. The chain couples TRBV30 to TRBJ1-2; no firm D call. Germline loops: CDR1 GTSNPN, CDR2 SVGIG (reference sequence). V lost 2 bases to trimming and J lost 4 bases, with 8 bases between them. The CDR3 has 12 amino acids. CDR3 DNA sequence: TGTGCCTGGAGTTTCGGGAGCTATGGCTACACCTTC. Its translation: CAWSFGSYGYTF.

In this sample, this clonotype turned up a few times. V gene TRBV19 combines with J gene TRBJ2-5; D is unresolved. The ends were cut back, 3 bases at V and 3 bases at J, with 8 bases in the middle. The CDR3 runs to 13 residues. Germline CDR1 reads LNHDA; CDR2 reads SQIVND (reference sequence). In DNA, the CDR3 is TGTGCCAGTAGTATGATGCGGAAAGAGACCCAGTACTTC. This codes for CASSMMRKETQYF. The complete variable domain, with remaining parts taken from reference TRBV19 and TRBJ2-5, reads DGGITQSPKYLFRKEGQNVTLSCEQNLNHDAMYWYRQDPGQGLRLIYYSQIVNDFQKGDIAEGYSVSREKKESFPLTVTSAQKNPTAFYLCASSMMRKETQYFGPGTRLLVL.

The gene calls are TRBV10-3 and TRBJ2-2; D perhaps matches TRBD2 (6 bases). The V end lost 8 bases, the J end lost 3 bases, and 16 bases lay between the germline ends. CDR3 length: 15 amino acids. Germline V gives CDR1 ENHRY, CDR2 SYGVKD. The CDR3 DNA sequence: TGTGCCATCCGTGGGGCGGGAAGGTACACCGGGGAGCTGTTTTTT. The encoded protein is CAIRGAGRYTGELFF.

This clonotype was seen many times. V gene TRBV28 combines with J gene TRBJ2-7, with 8 bases matching TRBD2. CDR1 MDHEN and CDR2 SYDVKM come from the germline V gene. This CDR3 has 14 residues. V gave up 3 bases and J gave up 2 bases; unmatched junction bases: 3. DNA of the CDR3: TGTGCCAGCAGTTTGGACGGGAGGGCCTACGAGCAGTACTTC. It translates to CASSLDGRAYEQYF. The whole variable domain, filled in from reference TRBV28 and TRBJ2-7, reads DVKVTQSSRYLVKRTGEKVFLECVQDMDHENMFWYRQDPGLGLRLIYFSYDVKMKEKGDIPEGYSVSREKKERFSLILESASTNQTSMYLCASSLDGRAYEQYFGPGTRLTVT.

This clonotype appeared a few times. A read error may produce the germline difference seen at one junction end. The chain is built from TRBV19 and TRBJ2-5, with 12 positions matching TRBD1. Germline values: CDR1 LNHDA, CDR2 SQIVND (reference sequence). The CDR3 length is 16 residues. CDR3 coding DNA: TGTGCCAGTAGTCGGGACAGGGGGCAAGTCGGGGAGACCCAGCACTTC. Translation: CASSRDRGQVGETQHF.

The table lists this clonotype with many counts. The genes are TRBV28 and TRBJ2-1, with D tentatively TRBD2 (6 bases). The V end was cut by 5 bases, the J end by 1 base, with 21 bases between. CDR3 length equals 18 residues. Germline V lookup: CDR1 MDHEN, CDR2 SYDVKM. The DNA for the CDR3 is TGTGCCAGCAGTAGTGTACTAGCTGTAGACCAATCCTACAATGAGCAGTTCTTC. Protein: CASSSVLAVDQSYNEQFF.